This is a list of T cell receptor beta chains from one sample in a study of blood T cell repertoires in COVID-19. Sequencing used immunoSEQ multiplex PCR; TCRdb keeps in-frame clones, though not all of them. This table holds under 55,000 clones, 70% to 85% found once. Sequencing used peripheral blood. All receptors come from a woman at least 80 years old with acute or convalescent COVID-19. The CDR3 runs from the conserved cysteine through the conserved F or W. D genes are given only for firm matches. Expanded clones are given a class, and other clones once, few, many or no size at all.

V gene,clone size,D gene,J gene,CDR3 protein,CDR3 DNA
TRBV7-2,few,TRBD1,TRBJ1-5,CASSPTGGIRNQPQHF,TGTGCCAGCAGCCCCACAGGGGGGATACGCAATCAGCCCCAGCATTTT
TRBV27,few,NA,TRBJ2-2,CASSLYRGTNTGELFF,TGTGCCAGCAGTTTATATAGGGGGACCAACACCGGGGAGCTGTTTTTT
TRBV7-9,once,TRBD2,TRBJ2-2,CASRKTSGRASTGELFF,TGTGCCAGCAGGAAGACTAGCGGGAGGGCCTCAACCGGGGAGCTGTTTTTT
TRBV7-2,NA,NA,TRBJ2-6,CASSPPGANVLTF,TGTGCCAGCAGCCCTCCTGGGGCCAACGTCCTGACTTTC
TRBV4-1,NA,NA,TRBJ1-4,CASSQVMAGDEKLFF,TGCGCCAGCAGCCAAGTTATGGCAGGGGATGAAAAACTGTTTTTT
TRBV12-3/TRBV12-4,few,NA,TRBJ1-5,CASSLGQNQPQHF,TGTGCCAGCAGTTTAGGACAAAATCAGCCCCAGCATTTT
TRBV5-6,NA,NA,TRBJ2-1,CASSAGPGVNEQFF,TGTGCCAGCAGCGCCGGGCCGGGGGTCAATGAGCAGTTCTTC
TRBV10-3,once,NA,TRBJ1-6,CAISEDQGTPLHF,TGTGCCATCAGTGAGGACCAGGGGACACCCCTCCACTTT
TRBV5-1,NA,NA,TRBJ1-2,CASSFGEINYGYTF,TGCGCCAGCAGCTTCGGAGAAATTAACTATGGCTACACCTTC
TRBV5-1,NA,TRBD2,TRBJ2-3,CASSPGGTSGHTDTQYF,TGCGCCAGCAGCCCGGGGGGGACTAGCGGACACACAGATACGCAGTATTTT
TRBV3-1/TRBV3-2,NA,TRBD1,TRBJ2-1,CASSQALQGVDEQFF,TGTGCCAGCAGCCAAGCTTTACAGGGGGTAGATGAGCAGTTCTTC
TRBV18,NA,NA,TRBJ2-2,CASSPPSGTGELFF,TGTGCCAGCTCACCTCCATCGGGTACCGGGGAGCTGTTTTTT
TRBV6-5,NA,NA,TRBJ1-1,CASRVDRRMNTEAFF,TGTGCCAGCAGGGTCGACAGGCGCATGAACACTGAAGCTTTCTTT
TRBV6-1,NA,NA,TRBJ1-2,CASTLRGEGYGYTF,TGTGCCAGCACCCTACGGGGGGAAGGCTATGGCTACACCTTC
TRBV6-1,few,TRBD1,TRBJ1-3,CASSDRGRGNTIYF,TGTGCCAGCAGTGACAGGGGGCGTGGAAACACCATATATTTT
TRBV18,NA,NA,TRBJ1-2,CASSPQGRKGDGYTF,TGTGCCAGCTCACCCCAAGGGCGCAAGGGGGATGGCTACACCTTC
TRBV6-5,NA,TRBD2,TRBJ2-7,CASRDGTSDEEQYF,TGTGCCAGCAGGGATGGGACTAGCGATGAAGAGCAGTACTTC
TRBV6-5,NA,TRBD1,TRBJ1-1,CASSSPRTGYTEAFF,TGTGCCAGCAGTTCTCCCCGGACAGGGTACACTGAAGCTTTCTTT
TRBV5-8,NA,TRBD1,TRBJ2-1,CASSLTGQGANEQFF,TGTGCCAGCAGCTTAACCGGACAGGGGGCGAATGAGCAGTTCTTC
TRBV10-2,NA,TRBD1,TRBJ2-7,CASSVQGANYEQYF,TGCGCCAGCAGTGTACAGGGGGCAAACTACGAGCAGTACTTC
TRBV18,NA,NA,TRBJ2-5,CASSPGQSETQYF,TGTGCCAGCTCACCCGGACAGTCAGAGACCCAGTACTTC
TRBV18,NA,TRBD1,TRBJ1-1,CASSPVDRGYTEAFF,TGTGCCAGCTCACCAGTCGACAGGGGCTATACTGAAGCTTTCTTT
TRBV6-2/TRBV6-3,NA,TRBD1,TRBJ2-1,CASSYDPGQLVYNEQFF,TGTGCCAGCAGTTACGACCCGGGACAGCTAGTTTACAATGAGCAGTTCTTC
TRBV30,NA,NA,TRBJ2-7,CAWGTLYEQYF,TGTGCCTGGGGGACTCTCTACGAGCAGTACTTC
TRBV20-1,NA,TRBD1,TRBJ1-6,CSASYGTGNSPLHF,TGCAGTGCTAGTTACGGGACAGGGAATTCACCCCTCCACTTT